These 19 T cell receptor beta chains came from one sample sequenced in a study of identical twins. A single record per CDR3 protein comes from TCRdb applying MiXCR to the 5' RACE reads. The repertoire holds approximately 590,000 distinct CDR3 sequences, with nearly 10% as singletons. The data were also submitted as part of a second study, on yellow fever vaccine responses in identical twins.

The sequenced material came from PBMCs. All receptors come from a woman aged 18-29 years in good health.

The chain links TRBV5-1 to TRBJ2-3; TRBD2 aligns across 16 bases. V was clipped by 4 bases and J by 5 bases; unmatched bases: 7. This CDR3 comprises 17 residues. The germline V gene encodes CDR1 SGHRS and CDR2 YFSETQ. CDR3 residues: CASSAGTSGGAVDTQYF. CDR3 DNA: TGCGCCAGCAGCGCAGGGACTAGCGGGGGGGCCGTAGATACGCAGTATTTT.

This clonotype was seen repeatedly, ten times or more. The chain employs TRBV24-1 and TRBJ1-5, with D possibly matching TRBD1 (5 bases). This CDR3 is 14 amino acids long. CDR1 KGHDR and CDR2 SFDVKD come from the germline V gene. The germline V and J ends were trimmed by 3 bases and 3 bases, with 8 bases remaining between them. For the CDR3, the DNA is TGTGCCACCAGTGATCCAGGGTACAATCAGCCCCAGCATTTT. Translation: CATSDPGYNQPQHF.

The rearrangement uses TRBV12-3 or TRBV12-4 and TRBJ2-7; D tentatively reads TRBD1 or TRBD2 (5 bases each). V lost 8 bases and J 7 bases, leaving 21 bases between the germline ends. The CDR3 spans 14 residues. The chain's CDR3 is CASRHRGAAWEQYF. CDR3 in DNA: TGTGCCAGCCGACACCGAGGGGCGGCGTGGGAGCAGTACTTC.

V and J are TRBV6-5 and TRBJ2-3; a possible D gene is TRBD2 (5 bases). Germline CDR1 reads MNHEY; CDR2 reads SVGAGI. The CDR3 is 19 residues long. V was pared by 2 bases and J by 2 bases, with 23 bases between. CDR3 sequence reads: CASSYPIGLKTNSTDTQYF. The CDR3 DNA reads as TGTGCCAGCAGTTACCCTATCGGACTCAAGACCAACTCCACAGATACGCAGTATTTT.

The rearrangement uses TRBV4-1 and TRBJ2-7, with unresolved D. In germline, CDR1 is MGHRA, CDR2 YSYEKL. The ends were cut back, 8 bases at V and 1 base at J, with 12 bases in the middle. CDR3 length: 13 amino acids. In nucleotides, the CDR3 is TGCGCCAGCCGTTCGGCGGCTTCCTACGAGCAGTACTTC. Amino acids: CASRSAASYEQYF.

This clonotype was counted between two and nine times. The chain joins TRBV5-1 to TRBJ2-2, with 8 bases matching TRBD1. The V and J ends lost 1 base and 5 bases, in that order; junction bases with no gene match: 10. The CDR3 length is 17 residues. The germline V gene has CDR1 SGHRS and CDR2 YFSETQ. The CDR3 is CASSLNSGTGVTGELFF. The CDR3 region has the DNA TGCGCCAGCAGCTTGAACTCCGGGACAGGAGTAACCGGGGAGCTGTTTTTT. The variable domain in full, completed from reference TRBV5-1 and TRBJ2-2, reads KAGVTQTPRYLIKTRGQQVTLSCSPISGHRSVSWYQQTPGQGLQFLFEYFSETQRNKGNFPGRFSGRQFSNSRSEMNVSTLELGDSALYLCASSLNSGTGVTGELFFGEGSRLTVL.

The chain links TRBV30 to TRBJ1-6; no definite D call. The germline gives CDR1 GTSNPN, CDR2 SVGIG (reference sequence). V was cut by 5 bases and J by 10 bases, with 12 bases left in between. The CDR3 loop spans 12 amino acids. The CDR3 nucleotides are TGTGCCTGGGCCCGCCTCGACTCACCCCTCCACTTT. It translates to CAWARLDSPLHF. The variable domain in full, completed from reference TRBV30 and TRBJ1-6, reads SQTIHQWPATLVQPVGSPLSLECTVEGTSNPNLYWYRQAAGRGLQLLFYSVGIGQISSEVPQNLSASRPQDRQFILSSKKLLLSDSGFYLCAWARLDSPLHFGNGTRLTVT.

The chain recombines TRBV20-1 with TRBJ2-3; 11 bases align to TRBD2. Germline V lookup: CDR1 DFQATT, CDR2 SNEGSKA (reference sequence). This CDR3 has 16 residues. V lost 1 base, J lost 4 bases, and 7 bases stayed unmatched. The CDR3 coding sequence is TGCAGTGCTAGAGGTCAGACTAGCGGGGACTCAGATACGCAGTATTTT. Amino acids: CSARGQTSGDSDTQYF.

The chain carries TRBV9 and TRBJ2-1; D not certain. This CDR3 comprises 13 residues. The V end was cut by 0 bases, the J end by 9 bases, with 10 bases between. Per the germline V gene, CDR1 is SGDLS and CDR2 is YYNGEE. CDR3 in amino acids: CASSVATLGEQFF. The CDR3 nucleotides are TGTGCCAGCAGCGTAGCTACCTTGGGTGAGCAGTTCTTC.

This clonotype was recorded at least ten times. The chain links TRBV10-3 to TRBJ2-1, with TRBD2 as a possible D gene (5 bases). The CDR3 consists of 15 residues. With 3 bases removed from V and 7 bases from J, the gap between germline ends came to 16 bases. Germline values: CDR1 ENHRY, CDR2 SYGVKD. CDR3 region: CAISEKEEGGNEQFF. In DNA form, the CDR3 reads TGTGCCATCAGTGAAAAGGAGGAAGGCGGAAATGAGCAGTTCTTC.

There are many counts of this clonotype. In nucleotides, the CDR3 is TGTGCCAGTGGACTAGGGGGTGAGCAGTTCTTC. It encodes CASGLGGEQFF. The chain recombines TRBV12-3 or TRBV12-4 with TRBJ2-1; a possible D gene is TRBD2 (7 bases). This CDR3 has 11 amino acids. Trimming removed 9 bases from V and 9 bases from J, with 12 bases in between.

This clonotype has ten or more counts. V gene TRBV20-1 combines with J gene TRBJ2-7, with a tentative D call TRBD1 (5 bases). The ends were cut back, 5 bases at V and 6 bases at J, with 11 bases in the middle. The germline V gene encodes CDR1 DFQATT and CDR2 SNEGSKA (reference sequence). The CDR3 spans 11 residues. The CDR3 spells CSAEQVSEQYF. In DNA, the CDR3 is TGCAGTGCTGAACAGGTATCCGAGCAGTACTTC.

Ten or more counts support this clonotype. The J gene is TRBJ2-3, the V gene TRBV7-9; 14 bases align to TRBD2. In germline, CDR1 is SEHNR, CDR2 FQNEAQ (reference sequence). The J segment lost 5 bases and the V segment lost 5 bases, leaving 6 bases of the junction unmatched. This CDR3 contains 16 residues. The CDR3 loop is CASSRGTSGSGDTQYF. In DNA, the CDR3 is TGTGCCAGCAGCAGAGGGACTAGCGGGAGCGGAGATACGCAGTATTTT. Full variable domain (outside the CDR3, taken from reference TRBV7-9 and TRBJ2-3): DTGVSQNPRHKITKRGQNVTFRCDPISEHNRLYWYRQTLGQGPEFLTYFQNEAQLEKSRLLSDRFSAERPKGSFSTLEIQRTEQGDSAMYLCASSRGTSGSGDTQYFGPGTRLTVL.

This clonotype was observed a few times. In nucleotides, the CDR3 is TGTGCCAGCAGCTCCGGGACTAGCGGTTGGGGCAAAAACATTCAGTACTTC. This gives the protein CASSSGTSGWGKNIQYF. The J gene is TRBJ2-4, the V gene TRBV7-8; 11 bases are shared with TRBD2. The CDR3 has 17 residues. V shed 4 bases, J shed 3 bases, and the junction held 8 bases outside the gene matches. Germline lookup yields CDR1 SGHVS and CDR2 FQNEAQ.

This chain connects TRBV24-1 to TRBJ2-1; D unclear. Germline CDR1 KGHDR, CDR2 SFDVKD. CDR3 size: 12 residues. The V and J ends lost 1 base and 10 bases respectively, with 7 bases between them. The CDR3 spells CATSDFSGEQFF. CDR3 nucleotides: TGTGCCACCAGTGATTTCTCAGGAGAGCAGTTCTTC.

This clonotype was counted between two and nine times. The chain recombines TRBV19 with TRBJ2-1, with D perhaps matching TRBD2 (6 bases). This CDR3 contains 17 residues. The V end was cut by 6 bases, the J end by 6 bases, with 24 bases between. Per germline, CDR1 LNHDA and CDR2 SQIVND (reference sequence). For the CDR3, the DNA is TGTGCCAGTAGGACGCCCATCGAGGAGGGAACAGGCAATGAGCAGTTCTTC. Translation gives CASRTPIEEGTGNEQFF.

The J gene is TRBJ2-7, the V gene TRBV11-2; D unresolved. Germline V gene lookup returns CDR1 SGHAT and CDR2 FQNNGV. This CDR3 is built from 15 residues. V dropped 4 bases and J dropped 6 bases, with 19 bases sitting between them. CDR3 nucleotide sequence: TGTGCCAGCAGCTCCTCCCTGAGCGCCTGGGGCGAGCAGTACTTC. The encoded protein is CASSSSLSAWGEQYF.

This clonotype showed up just a few times. The genes are TRBV20-1 and TRBJ2-5; TRBD1 aligns across 8 bases. Germline CDR1 reads DFQATT; CDR2 reads SNEGSKA (reference sequence). V lost 6 bases to trimming and J lost 4 bases; unmatched junction nucleotides: 7. This CDR3 is 13 amino acids long. CDR3 amino acids: CSAVTGDGETQYF. CDR3 nucleotide sequence: TGCAGTGCCGTGACAGGGGACGGAGAGACCCAGTACTTC.

In this sample, this clonotype turned up a few times. The chain employs TRBV20-1 and TRBJ2-1; D uncertain. In germline, CDR1 is DFQATT, CDR2 SNEGSKA (reference sequence). The CDR3 consists of 16 residues. The V and J ends lost 1 base and 10 bases respectively, with 23 bases between them. CDR3 nucleotide sequence: TGCAGTGCTAGAGTAGGAAAGGCGCTAAATTTTGGGGAGCAGTTCTTC. Encoded protein: CSARVGKALNFGEQFF.